The clone carrying this T cell receptor (beta chain) was counted between two and nine times. What it binds is unknown. Germline lookup yields CDR1 MNHNS and CDR2 SASEGT. This CDR3 comprises 15 residues. V shed 6 bases, J shed 9 bases, and the junction held 12 bases outside the gene matches. These data belong to a study of response to subunit inactivated influenza vaccine. Study-wide results and caveats: It was suggested by the authors that few new T cells are recruited by each seasonal influenza vaccination.

Each CDR3 protein gets one entry after TCRdb re-called the RT-PCR reads with MiXCR. The sample records about 160,000 distinct CDR3 sequences, roughly 10% being singletons. The sequenced sample was non-naive T cells sorted from PBMCs, obtained roughly 6 weeks after vaccination. The receptor's source is a man aged 50 to 59 who received an inactivated influenza vaccine. This chain links TRBV6-1 with TRBJ2-1, with 9 bases that match TRBD1. CDR3 in DNA: TGTGCCAGCAGACCCGGACAGGGGCGTTATGGTGAGCAGTTCTTC. This codes for CASRPGQGRYGEQFF.